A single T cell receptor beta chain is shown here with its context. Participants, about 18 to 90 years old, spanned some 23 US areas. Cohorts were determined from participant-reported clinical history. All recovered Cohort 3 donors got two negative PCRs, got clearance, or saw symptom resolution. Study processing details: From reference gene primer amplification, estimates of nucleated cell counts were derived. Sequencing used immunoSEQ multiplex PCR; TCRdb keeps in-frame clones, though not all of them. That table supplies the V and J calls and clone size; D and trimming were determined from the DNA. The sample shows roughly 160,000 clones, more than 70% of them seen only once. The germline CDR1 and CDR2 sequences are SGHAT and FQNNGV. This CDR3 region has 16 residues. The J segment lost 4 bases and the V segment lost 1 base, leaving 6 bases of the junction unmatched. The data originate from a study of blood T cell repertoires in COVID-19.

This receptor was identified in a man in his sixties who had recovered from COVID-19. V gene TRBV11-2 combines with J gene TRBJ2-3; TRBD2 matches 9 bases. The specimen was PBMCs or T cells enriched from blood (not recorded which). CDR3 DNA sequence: TGTGCCAGCAGCTTAGTGTGGCGGGGGGGCCCAGATACGCAGTATTTT. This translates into CASSLVWRGGPDTQYF. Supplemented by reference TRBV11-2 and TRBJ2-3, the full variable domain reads EAGVAQSPRYKIIEKRQSVAFWCNPISGHATLYWYQQILGQGPKLLIQFQNNGVVDDSQLPKDRFSAERLKGVDSTLKIQPAKLEDSAVYLCASSLVWRGGPDTQYFGPGTRLTVL.